The source of this TCR beta chain is a study of identical twins. TCRdb reprocessed the 5' RACE reads via MiXCR and lists one record per CDR3 protein. The repertoire holds 1.5 million to 2 million distinct CDR3 sequences, with around a third as singletons. V lost 1 base to trimming and J lost 2 bases, with 18 bases between them. CDR3 length: 16 residues. The V gene's germline CDR1 is DFQATT and CDR2 SNEGSKA (reference sequence). This clonotype was picked up one time. The chain recombines TRBV20-1 with TRBJ2-7; D gene unclear. The TCR comes from a newborn girl in good health. The sample comprised cord blood. DNA of the CDR3: TGCAGTGCTAGAGGCTCCTTTGTACCCGATCCCTACGAGCAGTACTTC. This sequence encodes CSARGSFVPDPYEQYF.